Below, 12 T cell receptor beta chains from the same sample are listed, as sequenced in a study of cytomegalovirus exposure and HLA in healthy donors. PCR primers comprised 60 Vbeta and 13 Jbeta primers. Profiling relied on immunoSEQ multiplex PCR, and the TCRdb table lists in-frame clones only, not all of them. The data show tens of thousands of clones, with 78% seen just once and 3% to 3.5% held by the top ten. The specimen was PBMCs. These receptors originate from a woman aged 40 to 50 in good health and CMV-seronegative.

This clone showed up just once. The chain employs TRBV27 and TRBJ2-3, with 13 positions matching TRBD2. Germline V CDR1 and CDR2: MNHEY, SMNVEV (reference sequence). This CDR3 is 18 amino acids long. Trimming cost V 2 bases and J 1 base; bases outside gene matches: 6. CDR3 region: CASSLEGLAGEGTDTQYF. The CDR3 DNA reads TGTGCCAGCAGTTTAGAAGGACTAGCGGGAGAGGGCACAGATACGCAGTATTTT.

This chain links TRBV7-9 with TRBJ1-4; D unclear. This CDR3 has 14 residues. CDR1 is SEHNR, CDR2 FQNEAQ, per germline (reference sequence). Trimming pared 3 bases from V and 8 bases from J, leaving 13 bases between. This CDR3 reads CASSFTGGSEKLFF. As DNA, the CDR3 is TGTGCCAGCAGCTTTACGGGTGGGTCCGAAAAACTGTTTTTT.

A single count supports this clone. This chain joins TRBV28 and TRBJ2-3; 7 bases align to TRBD1. From germline, CDR1 is MDHEN and CDR2 SYDVKM. The ends lost 10 bases at V and 14 bases at J; junction bases unmatched: 12. This CDR3 is 11 amino acids long. The CDR3 loop reads CATSRGQGGYF. CDR3 nucleotides: TGTGCCACCTCAAGGGGGCAGGGCGGGTATTTT.

The chain recombines TRBV19 with TRBJ1-1; TRBD1 aligns across 9 bases. The J segment lost 2 bases and the V segment lost 5 bases, leaving 6 bases of the junction unmatched. The CDR3 is 15 residues long. Per the germline V gene, CDR1 is LNHDA and CDR2 is SQIVND (reference sequence). The chain's CDR3 is CASSAGQGINTEAFF. CDR3 nucleotides: TGTGCCAGTAGTGCGGGACAGGGAATAAACACTGAAGCTTTCTTT.

The rearrangement uses TRBV6-1 and TRBJ2-3; 8 bases fit TRBD2. The CDR3 spans 15 residues. Germline loops: CDR1 MNHNS, CDR2 SASEGT. Germline trimming cut 3 bases from V and 3 bases from J; bases unmatched to any gene: 5. The CDR3 sequence: CASSESGGGTDTQYF. The CDR3 DNA follows: TGTGCCAGCAGTGAGAGCGGGGGAGGTACAGATACGCAGTATTTT.

The chain joins TRBV30 to TRBJ2-1, with 12 nucleotides matching TRBD2. CDR3 length: 14 residues. The V segment lost 7 bases and the J segment 1 base; nucleotides outside the gene matches: 2. Germline V lookup: CDR1 GTSNPN, CDR2 SVGIG (reference sequence). CDR3 in amino acids: CASGLAGSYNEQFF. In DNA, the CDR3 is TGTGCCTCCGGACTAGCGGGGTCCTACAATGAGCAGTTCTTC.

The CDR3 sequence: CASSLNLRDSASPSGYTF. In nucleotides, the CDR3 is TGTGCCAGCAGCTTAAATCTCCGGGACAGTGCCTCACCGTCTGGCTACACCTTC. V usage is TRBV11-2 and J usage is TRBJ1-2, with 7 positions matching TRBD1. The trim removed 2 bases at V and 7 bases at J, leaving 19 bases unmatched. This CDR3 spans 18 amino acids. Germline-derived CDR1 and CDR2 are SGHAT and FQNNGV.

The chain uses TRBV7-6 and TRBJ1-2; D perhaps matches TRBD1 (6 bases). CDR3 length: 15 amino acids. Germline CDR1 is SGHVS and CDR2 is FNYEAQ. Trimming took off 3 bases at V and 4 bases at J, with 15 bases between the two ends. CDR3 DNA: TGTGCCAGCAGCTTGGGGCAGGGGCCAGGCTATGGCTACACCTTC. Its protein is CASSLGQGPGYGYTF.

With respect to this clone: A read error may produce the germline difference seen at one junction end. Other DNA sequences from this sample encode an identical CDR3 as well. The chain links TRBV18 to TRBJ2-1, with D hard to call. CDR3 size: 16 residues. Per the germline V gene, CDR1 is KGHSH and CDR2 is LQKENI. This chain's CDR3 is CASSPPSQSSYNEQFF. CDR3 nucleotide sequence: TGTGCCAGCTCACCACCATCACAGAGCTCCTACAATGAACAGTTCTTC.

The rearrangement links TRBV5-1 to TRBJ2-1; 12 bases align to TRBD2. Germline assignment: CDR1 SGHRS and CDR2 YFSETQ. The CDR3 sequence is 16 residues long. Trimming cost V 6 bases and J 0 bases; bases outside gene matches: 4. The CDR3 DNA is TGCGCCAGCACCCTAGCGGGAGGGTCCTCCTACAATGAGCAGTTCTTC. Encoded protein: CASTLAGGSSYNEQFF.

This clone has more than one count but fewer than ten. V gene TRBV16 combines with J gene TRBJ1-5, with D possibly matching TRBD1 (6 bases). The V gene lost 2 bases and the J gene lost 1 base, with 15 bases spanning the gap. The CDR3 runs to 17 residues. Germline assignment: CDR1 KGHSY and CDR2 FQNENV. The CDR3 is CASSQLRAGVSNQPQHF. The CDR3 DNA reads TGTGCCAGCAGCCAACTCCGGGCAGGGGTAAGCAATCAGCCCCAGCATTTT.

The chain combines TRBV9 with TRBJ2-2, with TRBD2 matching 11 bases. V lost 3 bases to trimming and J lost 9 bases; unmatched junction nucleotides: 10. This CDR3 has 16 residues. Germline V gene data show CDR1 as SGDLS and CDR2 as YYNGEE. CDR3 bases: TGTGCCAGCAGCGCCCGACTAGCGGGGACTACCTGGGAGCTGTTTTTT. It specifies CASSARLAGTTWELFF.